This TCR beta chain originates from a study of shared clonotypes between healthy human individuals. About the study: In total, the donors were a couple of women and a few men aged 18 to 49.

The CDR3 has 16 residues. The J segment lost 6 bases and the V segment lost 1 base, leaving 9 bases of the junction unmatched. CDR1 MDHEN and CDR2 SYDVKM come from the germline V gene. Each donor was a Caucasian adult residing in Nashville, Tennessee. Splitting of each subset's genomic DNA was done evenly across several immunoSEQ plates. Study processing details: Owing to the provision of junction-only sequences devoid of quality scores by immunoSEQ, filtering differed. Only in-frame clones appear in the TCRdb table, and some are missing; sequencing was by immunoSEQ multiplex PCR. From that table come the V and J calls and clone size; the DNA was used to work out D and trimming. The sample has about half a million clones; 60% to 80% are singletons.

The chain joins TRBV28 to TRBJ2-1, with 7 bases fitting TRBD2. This TCR was recovered from a woman aged 40 to 50 in good health. Some clones in this sample may be carry-over from other donors' samples. Sequencing was carried out using PBMCs. The CDR3 here is CASSLSGRGFINEQFF. DNA for the CDR3: TGTGCCAGCAGTTTATCAGGGAGGGGTTTCATCAATGAGCAGTTCTTC.